These T cell receptor beta chains were read from a single sample in a study of blood T cells in healthy people across ages. MiXCR was run by TCRdb on the 5' RACE reads, yielding one entry per CDR3 protein. The table lists 1.5 million to 2 million distinct CDR3 sequences, 40% to 55% of them singletons. Sequenced: blood. Receptors originate from a woman between 40 and 50 years old in good health. The CDR3 runs from the conserved cysteine through the conserved F or W. D genes are given only for firm matches. Expanded clones get a size class; other rows say once, few or many, or leave the size out.

v_gene: TRBV3-1; j_gene: TRBJ2-3; d_gene: -; abundance: -; CDR3nt: TGTGCCAGCAGCCGGCGGATCAGCACAGATACGCAGTATTTT; CDR3aa: CASSRRISTDTQYF
v_gene: TRBV12-3/TRBV12-4; j_gene: TRBJ2-3; d_gene: -; abundance: -; CDR3nt: TGTGCCAGCAGCCGGAGGGACGGGATTAGCACAGATACGCAGTATTTT; CDR3aa: CASSRRDGISTDTQYF
v_gene: TRBV24-1; j_gene: TRBJ2-5; d_gene: TRBD1; abundance: -; CDR3nt: TGTGCCACCAGTGCCGGGACAGGGGTAAAAGAGACCCAGTACTTC; CDR3aa: CATSAGTGVKETQYF
v_gene: TRBV2; j_gene: TRBJ2-2; d_gene: -; abundance: -; CDR3nt: TGTGCCAGCAGTGAAGCGAAGGCAGGGTGGGGCACCGGGGAGCTGTTTTTT; CDR3aa: CASSEAKAGWGTGELFF
v_gene: TRBV6-5; j_gene: TRBJ1-5; d_gene: -; abundance: -; CDR3nt: TGTGCCAGCAGATCCCGGACAGTTAGCAATCAGCCCCAGCATTTT; CDR3aa: CASRSRTVSNQPQHF
v_gene: TRBV28; j_gene: TRBJ2-7; d_gene: TRBD1; abundance: few; CDR3nt: TGTGCCAGCAGCTCGGACAGGCGTAACTCCTACGAGCAGTACTTC; CDR3aa: CASSSDRRNSYEQYF
v_gene: TRBV11-1; j_gene: TRBJ2-5; d_gene: TRBD2; abundance: few; CDR3nt: TGTGCCAGCAGCTTAGACTGGTCGGGGGGAGAGACCCAGTACTTC; CDR3aa: CASSLDWSGGETQYF
v_gene: TRBV2; j_gene: TRBJ2-1; d_gene: TRBD2; abundance: few; CDR3nt: TGTGCCAGCAGGTCGGCGGGGGGTCCCTACAATGAGCAGTTCTTC; CDR3aa: CASRSAGGPYNEQFF
v_gene: TRBV7-9; j_gene: TRBJ2-7; d_gene: -; abundance: few; CDR3nt: TGTGCCAGCAGCGCGGGACAGACTCTTTACGAGCAGTACTTC; CDR3aa: CASSAGQTLYEQYF
v_gene: TRBV12-3/TRBV12-4; j_gene: TRBJ1-5; d_gene: -; abundance: -; CDR3nt: TGTGCCAGCAGTAGCGTGCAGGTCGGGGGCAATCAGCCCCAGCATTTT; CDR3aa: CASSSVQVGGNQPQHF
v_gene: TRBV29-1; j_gene: TRBJ2-1; d_gene: -; abundance: many; CDR3nt: TGCAGCGTTGATCTGGGGGCGTACAATGAGCAGTTCTTC; CDR3aa: CSVDLGAYNEQFF
v_gene: TRBV20-1; j_gene: TRBJ2-7; d_gene: TRBD1; abundance: -; CDR3nt: TGCAGTGCTAGAGGGGGACAGGTCTACGAGCAGTACTTC; CDR3aa: CSARGGQVYEQYF
v_gene: TRBV14; j_gene: TRBJ1-2; d_gene: -; abundance: -; CDR3nt: TGTGCCAGCAGCCAAGATATGTTGACGGCGGGGGGCTACACCTTC; CDR3aa: CASSQDMLTAGGYTF
v_gene: TRBV29-1; j_gene: TRBJ2-7; d_gene: -; abundance: -; CDR3nt: TGCAGCGTTGACATGCCGAGCTCCTACAATGAGCAGTACTTC; CDR3aa: CSVDMPSSYNEQYF
v_gene: TRBV20-1; j_gene: TRBJ2-3; d_gene: -; abundance: -; CDR3nt: TGCAGTGCTAGAGGAGTATCCACGATTAGCACAGATACGCAGTATTTT; CDR3aa: CSARGVSTISTDTQYF
v_gene: TRBV18; j_gene: TRBJ2-1; d_gene: -; abundance: -; CDR3nt: TGTGCCAGCTCAAAACGCAGTAACAATGAGCGGTTCTTC; CDR3aa: CASSKRSNNERFF
v_gene: TRBV27; j_gene: TRBJ2-7; d_gene: -; abundance: -; CDR3nt: TGTGCCAGCAGTTTTGATAGCTCCCGGCAGTACTTC; CDR3aa: CASSFDSSRQYF
v_gene: TRBV9; j_gene: TRBJ2-6; d_gene: -; abundance: many; CDR3nt: TGTGCCAGCAGCGGGAGCTCTGGGGCCAACGTCCTGACTTTC; CDR3aa: CASSGSSGANVLTF
v_gene: TRBV5-5; j_gene: TRBJ2-5; d_gene: -; abundance: -; CDR3nt: TGTGCCAGCAGCTTGGGACCGGGACGGCATTGGGAGGAGACCCAGTACTTC; CDR3aa: CASSLGPGRHWEETQYF
v_gene: TRBV4-3; j_gene: TRBJ2-5; d_gene: -; abundance: -; CDR3nt: TGCGCCAGCAGCCAAGATCGGGCGTCGGTCCAAGAGACCCAGTACTTC; CDR3aa: CASSQDRASVQETQYF
v_gene: TRBV20-1; j_gene: TRBJ2-5; d_gene: TRBD2; abundance: few; CDR3nt: TGCAGTGCTCCCGGGACTAGAGGTCAAGAGACCCAGTACTTC; CDR3aa: CSAPGTRGQETQYF
v_gene: TRBV28; j_gene: TRBJ2-7; d_gene: -; abundance: many; CDR3nt: TGTGCCAGCAGTCGCTCGGGGGTCAGCTCCTACGAGCAGTACTTC; CDR3aa: CASSRSGVSSYEQYF
v_gene: TRBV3-1; j_gene: TRBJ1-1; d_gene: -; abundance: -; CDR3nt: TGTGCCAGCAGCCAAGTCGGTTTAAGCGGAACTGAAGCTTTCTTT; CDR3aa: CASSQVGLSGTEAFF
v_gene: TRBV7-2; j_gene: TRBJ1-5; d_gene: -; abundance: few; CDR3nt: TGTGCCAGCAGCTTCGGCAGGGGCAATCAGCCCCAGCATTTT; CDR3aa: CASSFGRGNQPQHF
v_gene: TRBV21-1; j_gene: TRBJ2-4; d_gene: -; abundance: -; CDR3nt: TGTGCCAACCTTAGGACGGTTCAGTACTTC; CDR3aa: CANLRTVQYF
v_gene: TRBV4-1; j_gene: TRBJ2-1; d_gene: -; abundance: -; CDR3nt: TGCGCCAGACCCGGGACGGCGGGGAATGAGCAGTTCTTC; CDR3aa: CARPGTAGNEQFF
v_gene: TRBV6-2/TRBV6-3; j_gene: TRBJ2-5; d_gene: -; abundance: -; CDR3nt: TGTGCCAGCATAGCAGGGGAGACCCAGTACTTC; CDR3aa: CASIAGETQYF
v_gene: TRBV10-3; j_gene: TRBJ2-1; d_gene: TRBD1; abundance: -; CDR3nt: TGTGCCAGCAGTGCGGGGGACAGGGGAAAACAGTTCTTC; CDR3aa: CASSAGDRGKQFF
v_gene: TRBV14; j_gene: TRBJ2-7; d_gene: -; abundance: -; CDR3nt: TGTGCCAGCAGCCCCCTATCGAGATACGAGCAGTACTTC; CDR3aa: CASSPLSRYEQYF
v_gene: TRBV27; j_gene: TRBJ2-1; d_gene: -; abundance: -; CDR3nt: TGTGCCAGCAGTTTTGGCGGATCGTCATTAAATTACAATGAGCAGTTCTTC; CDR3aa: CASSFGGSSLNYNEQFF
v_gene: TRBV24-1; j_gene: TRBJ2-5; d_gene: -; abundance: few; CDR3nt: TGTGCCACCAGTGATTCGGAAGAGACCCAGTACTTC; CDR3aa: CATSDSEETQYF
v_gene: TRBV9; j_gene: TRBJ1-2; d_gene: TRBD1; abundance: many; CDR3nt: TGTGCCAGCAGCGACCCCGGGACAGGGGGAAGTGGTGATGGCTACACCTTC; CDR3aa: CASSDPGTGGSGDGYTF
v_gene: TRBV7-8; j_gene: TRBJ2-1; d_gene: -; abundance: -; CDR3nt: TGTGCCAGCAGCTTAGAGGAATGGTCCTCCAATGAGCAGTTCTTC; CDR3aa: CASSLEEWSSNEQFF
v_gene: TRBV27; j_gene: TRBJ1-2; d_gene: TRBD1; abundance: -; CDR3nt: TGTGCCAGCAGTTCCTTCGACAGGGTGGACTATGGCTACACCTTC; CDR3aa: CASSSFDRVDYGYTF
v_gene: TRBV7-2; j_gene: TRBJ1-2; d_gene: -; abundance: few; CDR3nt: TGTGCCAGCAGCTCCTTACCCTCGACCCAAACAGGGTATGGCTACACCTTC; CDR3aa: CASSSLPSTQTGYGYTF
v_gene: TRBV10-3; j_gene: TRBJ2-3; d_gene: -; abundance: -; CDR3nt: TGTGCCATCAGTGCAGTTGCAGATACGCAGTATTTT; CDR3aa: CAISAVADTQYF
v_gene: TRBV6-2/TRBV6-3; j_gene: TRBJ2-6; d_gene: TRBD1; abundance: few; CDR3nt: TGTGCCAGCAGTGCGCTCGACAGGGCTGGGGCCAACGTCCTGACTTTC; CDR3aa: CASSALDRAGANVLTF
v_gene: TRBV29-1; j_gene: TRBJ1-1; d_gene: TRBD1; abundance: -; CDR3nt: TGCAGCGTTGAGACCCCGACAGGGCGCAACACTGAAGCTTTCTTT; CDR3aa: CSVETPTGRNTEAFF
v_gene: TRBV7-9; j_gene: TRBJ1-4; d_gene: TRBD1; abundance: -; CDR3nt: TGTGCCAGCAGCTTAGCACCAGACAGGGGGAGAGAAAAACTGTTTTTT; CDR3aa: CASSLAPDRGREKLFF
v_gene: TRBV4-3; j_gene: TRBJ1-5; d_gene: -; abundance: -; CDR3nt: TGCGCCAGCAGCCAGGTCGGGGGAAGGCAGCCCCAGCATTTT; CDR3aa: CASSQVGGRQPQHF
v_gene: TRBV27; j_gene: TRBJ2-7; d_gene: -; abundance: -; CDR3nt: TGTGCCAGCAGTTTTCAGAATGGGGTTTACTACGAGCAGTACTTC; CDR3aa: CASSFQNGVYYEQYF
v_gene: TRBV4-3; j_gene: TRBJ1-6; d_gene: -; abundance: -; CDR3nt: TGCGCCAGCAGCCAAGAGACGGCCAATTCACCCCTCCACTTT; CDR3aa: CASSQETANSPLHF
v_gene: TRBV4-2; j_gene: TRBJ2-1; d_gene: -; abundance: -; CDR3nt: TGTGCCAGCAGCCAAGAGTCCGTGGGGGCCTCCTACAATGAGCAGTTCTTC; CDR3aa: CASSQESVGASYNEQFF
v_gene: TRBV6-6; j_gene: TRBJ2-7; d_gene: -; abundance: once; CDR3nt: TGTGCCAGCAGTCCCAGGGGGGGGGCGTTCCACAATGAGCAGTACTTC; CDR3aa: CASSPRGGAFHNEQYF
v_gene: TRBV24-1; j_gene: TRBJ2-1; d_gene: -; abundance: few; CDR3nt: TGTGCCACCAGCAATAAACAGGGACAGCAGTTCTTC; CDR3aa: CATSNKQGQQFF
v_gene: TRBV4-3; j_gene: TRBJ2-7; d_gene: -; abundance: -; CDR3nt: TGCGCCAGCAGCCCCGGCCTCGGGCAGATCTCCTACGAGCAGTACTTC; CDR3aa: CASSPGLGQISYEQYF
v_gene: TRBV7-2; j_gene: TRBJ1-5; d_gene: -; abundance: -; CDR3nt: TGTGCCAGCAGCTTAAGCATGGGAAGCCATCAGCCCCAGCATTTT; CDR3aa: CASSLSMGSHQPQHF
v_gene: TRBV29-1; j_gene: TRBJ1-2; d_gene: -; abundance: -; CDR3nt: TGCAGCGTTGATACAGGATATAACTATGGCTACACCTTC; CDR3aa: CSVDTGYNYGYTF
v_gene: TRBV12-3/TRBV12-4; j_gene: TRBJ2-1; d_gene: -; abundance: -; CDR3nt: TGTGCCAGCAGTTTTATGCGTGGCAATGAGCAGTTCTTC; CDR3aa: CASSFMRGNEQFF
v_gene: TRBV11-2; j_gene: TRBJ1-2; d_gene: -; abundance: -; CDR3nt: TGTGCCAGCAGCTTATCCGACCGGTCCGACTATGGCTACACCTTC; CDR3aa: CASSLSDRSDYGYTF
v_gene: TRBV10-3; j_gene: TRBJ1-1; d_gene: -; abundance: -; CDR3nt: TGTGCCACCTCGCCAGAAGACAGAATTAACACTGAAGCTTTCTTT; CDR3aa: CATSPEDRINTEAFF
v_gene: TRBV27; j_gene: TRBJ1-2; d_gene: -; abundance: -; CDR3nt: TGTGCCAGCAGTTTAAACAGAAACTACTATGGCTACACCTTC; CDR3aa: CASSLNRNYYGYTF
v_gene: TRBV4-3; j_gene: TRBJ2-1; d_gene: TRBD2; abundance: few; CDR3nt: TGCGCCAGCAGCCAAGATAGAGCGGGGGGTTCCTACAATGAGCAGTTCTTC; CDR3aa: CASSQDRAGGSYNEQFF
v_gene: TRBV27; j_gene: TRBJ2-3; d_gene: TRBD2; abundance: -; CDR3nt: TGTGCCAGCAGTTGGGGTGCGGGGGGGTTCACAGATACGCAGTATTTT; CDR3aa: CASSWGAGGFTDTQYF
v_gene: TRBV6-2/TRBV6-3; j_gene: TRBJ2-5; d_gene: -; abundance: -; CDR3nt: TGTGCCTCAGCGCTCAGGGTATTGGTCGTAGAGACCCAGTACTTC; CDR3aa: CASALRVLVVETQYF
v_gene: TRBV24-1; j_gene: TRBJ2-3; d_gene: -; abundance: -; CDR3nt: TGTGCCACCAGTGAGCCTACAGGGGACTTCACAGATACGCAGTATTTT; CDR3aa: CATSEPTGDFTDTQYF